One sample yielded the 24 T cell receptor beta chains listed below, sequenced in a study of blood T cell repertoires in COVID-19. Libraries were prepared by immunoSEQ multiplex PCR; TCRdb keeps only in-frame clonotypes and omits some of them. Of approximately 280,000 clones listed, 85% to 90% are singletons. The sequencing input was PBMCs or T cells enriched from blood (not recorded which). These receptors were taken from a woman aged 18-29 years with acute COVID-19.

The chain uses TRBV18 and TRBJ1-4, with D perhaps matching TRBD1 (5 bases). Trimming left V 1 base short and J 3 bases short, with 6 bases between. There are 14 residues in the CDR3. Germline CDR1 KGHSH, CDR2 LQKENI. The CDR3 loop reads CASSPQGSNEKLFF. CDR3 sequence (DNA): TGTGCCAGCTCACCACAGGGGTCTAATGAAAAACTGTTTTTT.

Regarding this clone: The same CDR3 also results from other DNA sequences found in this sample. The chain is built from TRBV18 and TRBJ1-4; the match to TRBD1 covers 8 bases. This CDR3 has 13 residues. Germline V gene sequence: CDR1 KGHSH, CDR2 LQKENI. J was trimmed by 6 bases and V by 3 bases; bases with no gene match: 0. CDR3 DNA: TGTGCCAGCTCACCGGGACAGGATGAAAAACTGTTTTTT. This encodes CASSPGQDEKLFF.

A single count supports this clone. The chain recombines TRBV28 with TRBJ2-1; D is possibly TRBD2 (6 bases). V lost 2 bases and J 3 bases, leaving 17 bases between the germline ends. This CDR3 comprises 17 residues. CDR1 and CDR2 from the germline V gene are MDHEN and SYDVKM. DNA of the CDR3: TGTGCCAGCAGTTTAATCTACGGGGGAGTCTACTACAATGAGCAGTTCTTC. Amino acid sequence: CASSLIYGGVYYNEQFF.

The rearrangement uses TRBV6-5 and TRBJ1-2; 7 bases are a match to TRBD1. The CDR3 has 15 residues. Germline loops: CDR1 MNHEY, CDR2 SVGAGI. V was clipped by 0 bases and J by 4 bases; unmatched bases: 5. CDR3 protein: CASSYSGGDSYGYTF. CDR3 DNA sequence: TGTGCCAGCAGTTACTCCGGGGGGGACAGCTATGGCTACACCTTC.

This clone showed up just a few times. The chain combines TRBV5-1 with TRBJ2-7; D may be TRBD1 (5 bases). The V end lost 4 bases, the J end lost 1 base, and 18 bases lay between the germline ends. The CDR3 spans 16 residues. Germline CDR1 and CDR2: SGHRS and YFSETQ. CDR3 coding DNA: TGCGCCAGCAGCGAGACAGCCGCACTCAGATCCTACGAGCAGTACTTC. This gives the protein CASSETAALRSYEQYF.

The chain couples TRBV20-1 to TRBJ1-6; D gene unclear. This CDR3 comprises 14 residues. V was clipped by 3 bases and J by 5 bases, with 11 bases between them. Germline V CDR1 and CDR2: DFQATT, SNEGSKA (reference sequence). CDR3 in amino acids: CSASHTDNNSPLHF. The CDR3 DNA reads TGCAGTGCTAGTCACACAGATAATAATTCACCCCTCCACTTT.

The chain uses TRBV18 and TRBJ2-5, with TRBD2 matching 15 bases. In germline, CDR1 is KGHSH, CDR2 LQKENI. With V trimmed by 3 bases and J by 5 bases, 7 bases remained unmatched. This CDR3 spans 17 amino acids. Here the CDR3 reads CASSPPGTSGRRETQYF. DNA for the CDR3: TGTGCCAGCTCACCTCCCGGGACTAGCGGGAGGAGGGAGACCCAGTACTTC. Drawing the rest from reference TRBV18 and TRBJ2-5, the complete variable domain is NAGVMQNPRHLVRRRGQEARLRCSPMKGHSHVYWYRQLPEEGLKFMVYLQKENIIDESGMPKERFSAEFPKEGPSILRIQQVVRGDSAAYFCASSPPGTSGRRETQYFGPGTRLLVL.

The rearrangement joins TRBV30 to TRBJ2-1; 15 nucleotides align to TRBD2. The trim removed 2 bases at V and 0 bases at J, leaving 8 bases unmatched. The CDR3 has 19 residues. Per germline, CDR1 GTSNPN and CDR2 SVGIG (reference sequence). CDR3 in amino acids: CAWSYPGLAGGVSYNEQFF. In nucleotides, the CDR3 is TGTGCCTGGAGTTATCCGGGACTAGCGGGAGGCGTCTCCTACAATGAGCAGTTCTTC. Based on the CDR3 plus reference TRBV30 and TRBJ2-1, the full variable domain is SQTIHQWPATLVQPVGSPLSLECTVEGTSNPNLYWYRQAAGRGLQLLFYSVGIGQISSEVPQNLSASRPQDRQFILSSKKLLLSDSGFYLCAWSYPGLAGGVSYNEQFFGPGTRLTVL.

As concerns this clone: Within the sample, other DNA sequences also encode this same CDR3. The genes are TRBV5-1 and TRBJ1-6, with D possibly being TRBD1 (5 bases). The CDR3 spans 14 residues. Looked up from germline, CDR1 is SGHRS and CDR2 is YFSETQ. Trimming took 2 bases from V and 5 from J, leaving 8 bases between them. CDR3 amino acids: CASSFGGDNSPLHF. CDR3 coding DNA: TGCGCCAGCAGCTTTGGGGGGGATAATTCACCCCTCCACTTT.

This clone was counted between two and nine times. V and J are TRBV6-2 or TRBV6-3 and TRBJ2-7; 9 nucleotides match TRBD2. The germline V gene has CDR1 MNHEY and CDR2 SVGEGT. The CDR3 loop spans 15 amino acids. The trim removed 4 bases at V and 3 bases at J, leaving 7 bases unmatched. CDR3 in amino acids: CASSSLAGDLYEQYF. DNA of the CDR3: TGTGCCAGCAGTTCGTTAGCGGGAGACCTCTACGAGCAGTACTTC.

The V and J genes are TRBV27 and TRBJ2-7, with a tentative D call TRBD2 (6 bases). The CDR3 length is 16 residues. V lost 5 bases and J 3 bases, leaving 20 bases between the germline ends. The V gene's germline CDR1 is MNHEY and CDR2 SMNVEV (reference sequence). The CDR3 region is CASSEQGGTRNYEQYF. The CDR3 nucleotides are TGTGCCAGCAGTGAGCAAGGAGGGACGAGGAACTACGAGCAGTACTTC.

This clone was seen a few times. The chain uses TRBV30 and TRBJ1-4; TRBD1 matches at 7 bases. This CDR3 contains 16 residues. Germline V gives CDR1 GTSNPN, CDR2 SVGIG (reference sequence). The V segment lost 5 bases and the J segment 0 bases; nucleotides outside the gene matches: 9. The CDR3 DNA follows: TGTGCCTGGGACCGGGGACAGTTTGCAACTAATGAAAAACTGTTTTTT. This sequence encodes CAWDRGQFATNEKLFF. The whole variable domain, remainder taken from reference TRBV30 and TRBJ1-4, is SQTIHQWPATLVQPVGSPLSLECTVEGTSNPNLYWYRQAAGRGLQLLFYSVGIGQISSEVPQNLSASRPQDRQFILSSKKLLLSDSGFYLCAWDRGQFATNEKLFFGSGTQLSVL.

The V call is TRBV5-6, the J call TRBJ2-7; TRBD1 is a possible D gene (5 bases). V was pared by 1 base and J by 0 bases, with 8 bases between. CDR1 is SGHDT and CDR2 is YYEEEE in the germline V gene. The CDR3 has 14 residues. The CDR3 DNA reads TGTGCCAGCAGCTTGTTGGACACCTCCTACGAGCAGTACTTC. Translating gives CASSLLDTSYEQYF.

V usage is TRBV6-6 and J usage is TRBJ2-3, with 11 bases matching TRBD2. V shed 3 bases, J shed 3 bases, and the junction held 5 bases outside the gene matches. The germline V gene encodes CDR1 MNHNY and CDR2 SVGAGI (reference sequence). The CDR3 runs to 16 residues. The CDR3 spells CASSYSIAGGTDTQYF. In nucleotides, the CDR3 is TGTGCCAGCAGTTATTCGATAGCGGGAGGGACAGATACGCAGTATTTT.

V is TRBV2 and J is TRBJ1-2; D is perhaps TRBD1 (6 bases). From germline, CDR1 is SNHLY and CDR2 FYNNEI. The CDR3 runs to 13 residues. V lost 3 bases and J 7 bases, leaving 12 bases between the germline ends. The CDR3 bases are TGTGCCAGCAGTGATATGGCAGGGGTTGGCTACACCTTC. It specifies CASSDMAGVGYTF. The full variable domain, rest sourced from reference TRBV2 and TRBJ1-2, is EPEVTQTPSHQVTQMGQEVILRCVPISNHLYFYWYRQILGQKVEFLVSFYNNEISEKSEIFDDQFSVERPDGSNFTLKIRSTKLEDSAMYFCASSDMAGVGYTFGSGTRLTVV.

This clone was found a few times. The J gene is TRBJ2-7, the V gene TRBV6-5, with TRBD1 matching over 7 bases. CDR1 is MNHEY and CDR2 is SVGAGI in the germline V gene. CDR3 length equals 15 residues. V trimming: 3 bases; J trimming: 0 bases; junction bases outside the gene matches: 5. The CDR3 DNA sequence: TGTGCCAGCAGTTATCGCCGGGACAGCTCCTACGAGCAGTACTTC. Residues: CASSYRRDSSYEQYF.

This chain connects TRBV11-2 to TRBJ2-7, with 8 bases that match TRBD1. Germline V CDR1 and CDR2: SGHAT, FQNNGV. CDR3 length: 12 residues. Germline trimming cut 2 bases from V and 10 bases from J; bases unmatched to any gene: 4. The CDR3 nucleotides are TGTGCCAGCAGCTTAAACAGGGGGGACCAGTACTTC. This encodes CASSLNRGDQYF.

The chain joins TRBV20-1 to TRBJ1-4; 7 bases fit TRBD1. This CDR3 is 15 amino acids long. Germline V CDR1 and CDR2: DFQATT, SNEGSKA (reference sequence). V was clipped by 3 bases and J by 4 bases; unmatched bases: 8. The CDR3 here is CSASPGQSLNEKLFF. CDR3 bases: TGCAGTGCTAGTCCGGGACAGAGTCTTAATGAAAAACTGTTTTTT.

The CDR3 bases are TGTGCCAGCACCAAGACAGGGTCCTCTGGAAACACCATATATTTT. The encoded protein is CASTKTGSSGNTIYF. The chain couples TRBV6-1 to TRBJ1-3; 7 nucleotides align to TRBD1. Germline V gives CDR1 MNHNS, CDR2 SASEGT. This CDR3 is 15 amino acids long. With V trimmed by 7 bases and J by 0 bases, 6 bases remained unmatched.

This sequence joins TRBV4-1 and TRBJ2-1; tentative D call: TRBD2 (6 bases). Germline lookup yields CDR1 MGHRA and CDR2 YSYEKL. The CDR3 is made up of 16 amino acids. V was clipped by 6 bases and J by 5 bases, with 20 bases between them. The CDR3 region is CASRRVGGGVDNEQFF. In DNA form, the CDR3 reads TGCGCCAGCAGACGGGTGGGCGGAGGGGTCGACAATGAGCAGTTCTTC.

The rearrangement links TRBV7-7 to TRBJ2-5, with TRBD1 as a possible D gene (6 bases). CDR3 length: 13 residues. CDR1 is SSHAT and CDR2 is FNYEAQ in the germline V gene (reference sequence). V was trimmed by 5 bases and J by 5 bases, leaving 12 bases between them. The DNA of the CDR3 is TGTGCCAGCAGCCCGGACAGAGGCGAGACCCAGTACTTC. It specifies CASSPDRGETQYF.

The rearrangement uses TRBV27 and TRBJ2-1, with 11 bases identical to TRBD2. The V gene end was trimmed by 0 bases and the J gene end by 8 bases; junction bases not matched to a gene: 0. Germline CDR1 is MNHEY and CDR2 is SMNVEV (reference sequence). The CDR3 extends over 14 amino acids. This CDR3 is CASSLSSGRDEQFF. The CDR3, as DNA: TGTGCCAGCAGTTTATCTAGCGGGAGGGATGAGCAGTTCTTC.

This clone appeared once. The CDR3 DNA reads TGTGCCAGCAGTTGGCGATCAGGGTTGGACGAGCAGTACTTC. Amino acid sequence: CASSWRSGLDEQYF. The chain joins TRBV27 to TRBJ2-7; a possible D gene is TRBD1 (5 bases). Germline V gene lookup returns CDR1 MNHEY and CDR2 SMNVEV (reference sequence). V was trimmed by 4 bases and J by 5 bases, leaving 15 bases between them. This CDR3 has 14 residues.

This clone is a singleton in its sample. The chain has TRBV24-1 and TRBJ2-5; TRBD2 matches 10 bases. V shed 7 bases, J shed 1 base, and the junction held 5 bases outside the gene matches. The germline gives CDR1 KGHDR, CDR2 SFDVKD. CDR3 length: 15 residues. In DNA form, the CDR3 reads TGTGCCACCAGCCGGACTAGCGGATTCCAAGAGACCCAGTACTTC. Translated, it gives CATSRTSGFQETQYF.